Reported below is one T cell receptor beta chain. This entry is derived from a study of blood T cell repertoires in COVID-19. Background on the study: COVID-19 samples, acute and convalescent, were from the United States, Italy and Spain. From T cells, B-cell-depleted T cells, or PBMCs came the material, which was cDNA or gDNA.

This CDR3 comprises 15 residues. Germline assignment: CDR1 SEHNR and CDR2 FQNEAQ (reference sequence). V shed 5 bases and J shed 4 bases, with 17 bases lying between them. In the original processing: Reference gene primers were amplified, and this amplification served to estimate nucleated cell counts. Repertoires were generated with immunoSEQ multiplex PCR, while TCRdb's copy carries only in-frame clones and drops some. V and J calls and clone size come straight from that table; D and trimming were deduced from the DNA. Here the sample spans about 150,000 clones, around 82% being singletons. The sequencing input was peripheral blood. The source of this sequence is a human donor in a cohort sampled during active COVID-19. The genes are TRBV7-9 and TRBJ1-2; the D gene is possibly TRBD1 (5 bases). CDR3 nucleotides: TGTGCCAGCAGCAAGACCCCTGGACAAGTCTATGGCTACACCTTC. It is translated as CASSKTPGQVYGYTF.